This TCR beta chain is from a study of cytomegalovirus exposure and HLA in healthy donors. Regarding the study as a whole: Confirmation in vitro established that three CMV-associated chains were specific for CMV antigens. Cytomegalovirus association was assigned to approximately 180 TCR beta chains.

For this clone: What it recognizes is unknown.

Method: immunoSEQ multiplex PCR; TCRdb's copy keeps in-frame clones and lacks some. This table has about 120,000 clones, around nine tenths appearing once. The CDR3 covers 15 residues. CDR1 is MNHNY, CDR2 SVGAGI, per germline (reference sequence). Trimming cost V 5 bases and J 4 bases; bases outside gene matches: 7. This clonotype originated in a woman younger than 30 in good health and CMV-seropositive. Sequenced material: PBMCs. The chain is built from TRBV6-6 and TRBJ1-1, with TRBD1 identical over 10 bases. The CDR3 region is CASSAPGQGFTEAFF. The CDR3 DNA is TGTGCCAGCAGTGCCCCGGGACAGGGGTTCACTGAAGCTTTCTTT.